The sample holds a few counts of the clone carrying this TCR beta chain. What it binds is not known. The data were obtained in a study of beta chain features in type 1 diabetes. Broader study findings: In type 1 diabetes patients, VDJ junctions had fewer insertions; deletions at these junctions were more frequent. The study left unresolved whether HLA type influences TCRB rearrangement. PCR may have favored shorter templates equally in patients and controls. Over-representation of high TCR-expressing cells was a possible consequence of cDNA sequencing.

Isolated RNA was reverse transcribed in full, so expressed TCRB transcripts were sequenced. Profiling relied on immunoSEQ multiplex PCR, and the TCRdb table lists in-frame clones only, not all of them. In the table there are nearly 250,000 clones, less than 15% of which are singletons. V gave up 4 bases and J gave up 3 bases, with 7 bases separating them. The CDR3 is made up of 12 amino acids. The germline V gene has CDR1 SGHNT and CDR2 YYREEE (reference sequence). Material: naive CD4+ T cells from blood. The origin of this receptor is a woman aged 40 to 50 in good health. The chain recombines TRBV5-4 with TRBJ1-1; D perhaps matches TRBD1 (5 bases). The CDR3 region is CASSRGDTEAFF. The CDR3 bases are TGTGCCAGCAGCCGGGGGGACACTGAAGCTTTCTTT.